Listed here is a single T cell receptor beta chain. Its antigen is not identified. Other DNA sequences in this specimen translate into the identical CDR3. These data belong to a study of CD8+ T cells in alopecia areata. General study results and limits: Tofacitinib significantly brought down scalp clonality and expanded CD8+ clones among top 100. Persistence in scalp and blood during tofacitinib was observed for many expanded lesional clones.

Treatment given: oral pan-JAK inhibitor, 5-10 mg twice daily. Germline V gene lookup returns CDR1 SGHDT and CDR2 YYEEEE. The V and J ends lost 0 bases and 7 bases respectively, with 5 bases between them. The CDR3 is made up of 11 amino acids. Sequencing templates came from extracted RNA that was reverse transcribed into cDNA. Sequencing used immunoSEQ multiplex PCR; TCRdb keeps in-frame clones, though not all of them. The sample consists of about 180,000 clones, 51% of them appearing once. The sequenced sample was CD8+ T cells sorted from blood, obtained around week 54, from a patient treated with tofacitinib. This receptor was identified in a human donor with alopecia areata. The chain links TRBV5-6 to TRBJ2-7, with unresolved D. CDR3 sequence reads: CASSLGGEQYF. In nucleotides, the CDR3 is TGTGCCAGCAGCTTGGGGGGTGAGCAGTACTTC.